One and the same sample provided the 28 T cell receptor beta chains below, sequenced in a study of OX40 agonist ivuxolimab in advanced cancers. The data were produced by immunoSEQ multiplex PCR, yet TCRdb's version contains in-frame clones alone and is incomplete. The table has tens of thousands of clones, 65% to 85% seen once. The sequenced sample was CD4+ or CD8+ T cells sorted from blood, obtained in a trial of the OX40 agonist ivuxolimab. These receptor sequences come from an adult with an advanced solid tumor such as melanoma, head and neck, liver or kidney cancer.

The V gene is TRBV7-9, the J gene TRBJ2-2; tentatively, D is TRBD1 (5 bases). The length of the CDR3 is 16 residues. Trimming took off 2 bases at V and 3 bases at J, with 13 bases between the two ends. CDR1 is SEHNR, CDR2 FQNEAQ, per germline (reference sequence). CDR3 loop: CASSLWGNSDTGELFF. DNA for the CDR3: TGTGCCAGCAGCTTATGGGGCAATTCGGACACCGGGGAGCTGTTTTTT.

The chain joins TRBV7-2 to TRBJ1-1; D possibly corresponds to TRBD1 (6 bases). Trimming removed 1 base from V and 0 bases from J, with 9 bases in between. The germline V gene has CDR1 SGHTA and CDR2 FQGNSA. CDR3 length: 15 amino acids. CDR3 nucleotides: TGTGCCAGCAGCTTAGGGGGGGCGCTGAACACTGAAGCTTTCTTT. Its protein product is CASSLGGALNTEAFF.

The gene calls are TRBV6-5 and TRBJ2-5; the D gene is possibly TRBD2 (6 bases). The germline V and J ends were trimmed by 6 bases and 5 bases, with 19 bases remaining between them. Germline V gene sequence: CDR1 MNHEY, CDR2 SVGAGI. This CDR3 has 15 amino acids. Here the CDR3 DNA reads TGTGCCAGCAGCATGACTAGGGGCGGAAGCGAGACCCAGTACTTC. Translation gives CASSMTRGGSETQYF.

This chain connects TRBV4-1 to TRBJ2-6, with D possibly being TRBD1 or TRBD2 (5 bases each). In germline, CDR1 is MGHRA, CDR2 YSYEKL. V lost 7 bases and J 3 bases, leaving 13 bases between the germline ends. The CDR3 runs 15 residues. The CDR3 DNA follows: TGCGCCAGCACCCACGGGGCTCTTGGGGCCAACGTCCTGACTTTC. Translation gives CASTHGALGANVLTF.

V is TRBV7-2 and J is TRBJ2-3; D uncertain. Germline lookup yields CDR1 SGHTA and CDR2 FQGNSA. The V end lost 1 base, the J end lost 2 bases, and 16 bases lay between the germline ends. CDR3 length: 17 residues. CDR3 loop: CASSLDEVARITDTQYF. The DNA for the CDR3 is TGTGCCAGCAGCTTAGACGAGGTAGCCCGGATCACAGATACGCAGTATTTT.

The chain joins TRBV4-3 to TRBJ1-1; D not resolved. Germline V lookup: CDR1 LGHNA, CDR2 YSLEER. Trimming removed 0 bases from V and 0 bases from J, with 11 bases in between. The CDR3 extends over 16 amino acids. The CDR3 spells CASSQEYGFMNTEAFF. CDR3 nucleotides: TGCGCCAGCAGCCAAGAGTATGGATTCATGAACACTGAAGCTTTCTTT.

This clone appeared a few times. CDR3: CASSLVSGYEQYF. In nucleotides, the CDR3 is TGTGCCAGCAGCTTAGTTTCAGGCTACGAGCAGTACTTC. The gene calls are TRBV7-2 and TRBJ2-7; D unresolved. Germline V lookup: CDR1 SGHTA, CDR2 FQGNSA. V was trimmed by 1 base and J by 3 bases, leaving 7 bases between them. This CDR3 spans 13 amino acids.

The chain employs TRBV5-1 and TRBJ1-2; 7 nucleotides align to TRBD1. Per germline, CDR1 SGHRS and CDR2 YFSETQ. Trimming took 4 bases from V and 2 from J; bases not matched to a gene: 2. This CDR3 contains 13 residues. CDR3: CASSPGGNYGYTF. The CDR3 DNA sequence: TGCGCCAGCAGCCCAGGGGGAAACTATGGCTACACCTTC.

The chain links TRBV6-1 to TRBJ1-2; TRBD1 aligns across 8 bases. Looked up from germline, CDR1 is MNHNS and CDR2 is SASEGT. Germline trimming cut 1 base from V and 8 bases from J; bases unmatched to any gene: 9. This CDR3 spans 15 amino acids. In DNA, the CDR3 is TGTGCCAGCAGTGAAGGGGGCAGGGGGCTGTTCGGCTACACCTTC. Its translation: CASSEGGRGLFGYTF.

The chain joins TRBV7-9 to TRBJ2-7; D tentatively reads TRBD1 or TRBD2 (7 bases each). The ends were cut back, 5 bases at V and 0 bases at J, with 23 bases in the middle. Per germline, CDR1 SEHNR and CDR2 FQNEAQ (reference sequence). CDR3 length equals 18 residues. The CDR3 DNA is TGTGCCAGCAGCGAAAAGAGGTCAGGGGGGGCGAGCTCCTACGAGCAGTACTTC. Its protein product is CASSEKRSGGASSYEQYF.

This chain uses TRBV5-4 with TRBJ1-1, with D possibly being TRBD1 (6 bases). Germline V gives CDR1 SGHNT, CDR2 YYREEE (reference sequence). Trimming cost V 0 bases and J 0 bases, with 12 bases left between them. The CDR3 consists of 16 residues. The CDR3 DNA reads TGTGCCAGCAGCTTGGTAGGGGGAACGGTGAACACTGAAGCTTTCTTT. Amino acid sequence: CASSLVGGTVNTEAFF.

V usage is TRBV19 and J usage is TRBJ2-5; D unclear. From germline, CDR1 is LNHDA and CDR2 SQIVND (reference sequence). V shed 5 bases and J shed 1 base, with 11 bases lying between them. The CDR3 is 14 residues long. CDR3 sequence reads: CASSVASLQETQYF. The CDR3 DNA follows: TGTGCCAGTAGTGTGGCCAGCCTCCAAGAGACCCAGTACTTC.

With respect to this clone: The junction and the germline gene differ at one end; a read error may be behind it. V usage is TRBV5-1 and J usage is TRBJ1-4, with 12 bases that match TRBD1. CDR1 is SGHRS and CDR2 is YFSETQ in the germline V gene. The CDR3 spans 15 residues. As DNA, the CDR3 is TGCGCCAGCAGGTTGGGGACAGGGGGCCGGGAAAAACTGTTTTTT. Protein sequence: CASRLGTGGREKLFF. The variable domain in full, completed from reference TRBV5-1 and TRBJ1-4, reads KAGVTQTPRYLIKTRGQQVTLSCSPISGHRSVSWYQQTPGQGLQFLFEYFSETQRNKGNFPGRFSGRQFSNSRSEMNVSTLELGDSALYLCASRLGTGGREKLFFGSGTQLSVL.

This clone is labeled medium-sized (0.01 to 0.1%). This chain connects TRBV5-4 to TRBJ2-7; 9 bases fit TRBD1. Trimming cost V 4 bases and J 1 base; bases outside gene matches: 9. CDR1 is SGHNT, CDR2 YYREEE, per germline (reference sequence). The CDR3 runs to 16 residues. The CDR3 region has the DNA TGTGCCAGCAGCACGATGGACAGGGGCCCTTCCTACGAGCAGTACTTC. It is translated as CASSTMDRGPSYEQYF.

In this sample, this clone turned up a few times. Other DNA sequences within the sample encode an identical CDR3. The chain is built from TRBV18 and TRBJ1-3; TRBD1 matches 7 bases. The CDR3 sequence is 15 residues long. V gave up 3 bases and J gave up 0 bases; unmatched junction bases: 2. The germline V gene encodes CDR1 KGHSH and CDR2 LQKENI. DNA of the CDR3: TGTGCCAGCTCACCTCCAGGGGGCTCTGGAAACACCATATATTTT. This encodes CASSPPGGSGNTIYF. Full variable domain (rest looked up from reference TRBV18 and TRBJ1-3): NAGVMQNPRHLVRRRGQEARLRCSPMKGHSHVYWYRQLPEEGLKFMVYLQKENIIDESGMPKERFSAEFPKEGPSILRIQQVVRGDSAAYFCASSPPGGSGNTIYFGEGSWLTVV.

The chain carries TRBV20-1 and TRBJ2-5; D is undetermined. Germline assignment: CDR1 DFQATT and CDR2 SNEGSKA (reference sequence). This CDR3 contains 11 residues. V lost 1 base and J 3 bases, leaving 3 bases between the germline ends. CDR3 region: CSARAEETQYF. The CDR3 DNA sequence: TGCAGTGCTAGAGCAGAAGAGACCCAGTACTTC.

This clone was detected only a few times. This chain connects TRBV5-1 to TRBJ1-2; TRBD1 matches at 12 bases. Germline-derived CDR1 and CDR2 are SGHRS and YFSETQ. V trimming: 4 bases; J trimming: 8 bases; junction bases outside the gene matches: 9. This CDR3 comprises 15 residues. The CDR3 bases are TGCGCCAGCAGCCATGGGACAGGGGGCTCCGGCGGCTACACCTTC. Its protein is CASSHGTGGSGGYTF.

V usage is TRBV25-1 and J usage is TRBJ1-2; unclear D gene. Trimming pared 3 bases from V and 4 bases from J, leaving 9 bases between. The CDR3 consists of 13 residues. CDR1 MGHDK and CDR2 SYGVNS come from the germline V gene. For the CDR3, the DNA is TGTGCCAGCAGTGACGGACGGGTCTATGGCTACACCTTC. Translation gives CASSDGRVYGYTF.

The chain couples TRBV5-1 to TRBJ1-4; possibly TRBD1 for D (6 bases). Germline lookup yields CDR1 SGHRS and CDR2 YFSETQ. CDR3 length: 16 amino acids. V lost 2 bases to trimming and J lost 6 bases, with 17 bases between them. Written as DNA, the CDR3 is TGCGCCAGCAGCTTCCTGGGGGCAGGGAGTGATGAAAAACTGTTTTTT. Translating it yields CASSFLGAGSDEKLFF. Supplemented by reference TRBV5-1 and TRBJ1-4, the full variable domain reads KAGVTQTPRYLIKTRGQQVTLSCSPISGHRSVSWYQQTPGQGLQFLFEYFSETQRNKGNFPGRFSGRQFSNSRSEMNVSTLELGDSALYLCASSFLGAGSDEKLFFGSGTQLSVL.

The chain recombines TRBV6-1 with TRBJ2-2, with D perhaps matching TRBD1 (5 bases). The CDR3 loop spans 15 amino acids. V was shortened by 0 bases and J by 4 bases, with 9 bases between the two germline ends. Germline-derived CDR1 and CDR2 are MNHNS and SASEGT. CDR3 sequence reads: CASSEAGVTTGELFF. The CDR3 nucleotides are TGTGCCAGCAGTGAAGCAGGGGTTACCACCGGGGAGCTGTTTTTT.

The chain joins TRBV29-1 to TRBJ1-3; 8 nucleotides line up with TRBD1. J gave up 2 bases and V 6 bases, and 3 bases lay outside the gene matches. The CDR3 extends over 13 amino acids. The germline V gene has CDR1 SQVTM and CDR2 ANQGSEA. The chain's CDR3 is CSVAGGTGNTIYF. DNA for the CDR3: TGCAGCGTAGCAGGGGGCACTGGAAACACCATATATTTT.

CDR3 protein: CASSFQNTGELFF. CDR3 nucleotide sequence: TGTGCCAGCAGCTTTCAGAACACCGGGGAGCTGTTTTTT. The V call is TRBV5-6, the J call TRBJ2-2; D not resolved. This CDR3 is 13 amino acids long. With 2 bases removed from V and 1 base from J, the gap between germline ends came to 3 bases. Germline V gene sequence: CDR1 SGHDT, CDR2 YYEEEE.

The rearrangement links TRBV5-6 to TRBJ1-5; D gene unclear. CDR3 length: 15 amino acids. The germline CDR1 and CDR2 sequences are SGHDT and YYEEEE. Trimming took 5 bases from V and 0 from J, leaving 12 bases between them. The CDR3 region has the DNA TGTGCCAGCAGTTCCCGATGGGGTAGCAATCAGCCCCAGCATTTT. It translates to CASSSRWGSNQPQHF.

The gene calls are TRBV7-9 and TRBJ2-1; 10 nucleotides align to TRBD1. In germline, CDR1 is SEHNR, CDR2 FQNEAQ (reference sequence). Trimming removed 3 bases from V and 7 bases from J; junction bases left unmatched: 6. This CDR3 has 15 amino acids. CDR3 protein: CASSFRQGARNEQFF. In DNA, the CDR3 is TGTGCCAGCAGCTTTAGACAGGGGGCTCGGAATGAGCAGTTCTTC. The variable domain in full, with the rest retrieved from reference TRBV7-9 and TRBJ2-1, is DTGVSQNPRHKITKRGQNVTFRCDPISEHNRLYWYRQTLGQGPEFLTYFQNEAQLEKSRLLSDRFSAERPKGSFSTLEIQRTEQGDSAMYLCASSFRQGARNEQFFGPGTRLTVL.

This chain joins TRBV4-3 and TRBJ1-6; TRBD1 matches at 7 bases. CDR1 and CDR2 (germline): LGHNA, YSLEER. The CDR3 is 18 amino acids. The V segment lost 0 bases and the J segment 1 base; nucleotides outside the gene matches: 6. For the CDR3, the DNA is TGCGCCAGCAGCCAAGAAGGCGCAGGGGGGTCCTATAATTCACCCCTCCACTTT. It yields the protein CASSQEGAGGSYNSPLHF.

This clone was seen only once. This rearrangement joins TRBV7-6 to TRBJ2-3, with 10 bases aligning to TRBD1. V lost 6 bases to trimming and J lost 7 bases; unmatched junction nucleotides: 10. CDR3 length: 15 residues. CDR1 and CDR2 (germline): SGHVS, FNYEAQ. CDR3: CASRQRPGQGNTQYF. The CDR3 coding sequence is TGTGCCAGCAGGCAGCGTCCGGGACAGGGGAATACGCAGTATTTT.

This clone was seen a few times. V usage is TRBV11-1 and J usage is TRBJ2-1, with D maybe TRBD1 (5 bases). With 5 bases removed from V and 8 bases from J, the gap between germline ends came to 10 bases. The CDR3 runs 12 residues. CDR1 SGHAT and CDR2 FQDESV come from the germline V gene (reference sequence). The CDR3 DNA follows: TGTGCCAGCAGCCACGTAGGGGATGAGCAGTTCTTC. Amino acid sequence: CASSHVGDEQFF.

This chain joins TRBV5-1 and TRBJ1-1; D is undetermined. Trimming stripped 5 bases from V and 1 base from J, with 12 bases between. This CDR3 spans 14 amino acids. The germline CDR1 and CDR2 sequences are SGHRS and YFSETQ. The CDR3 region is CASRGIKENTEAFF. CDR3 bases: TGCGCCAGCAGAGGAATAAAGGAGAACACTGAAGCTTTCTTT.